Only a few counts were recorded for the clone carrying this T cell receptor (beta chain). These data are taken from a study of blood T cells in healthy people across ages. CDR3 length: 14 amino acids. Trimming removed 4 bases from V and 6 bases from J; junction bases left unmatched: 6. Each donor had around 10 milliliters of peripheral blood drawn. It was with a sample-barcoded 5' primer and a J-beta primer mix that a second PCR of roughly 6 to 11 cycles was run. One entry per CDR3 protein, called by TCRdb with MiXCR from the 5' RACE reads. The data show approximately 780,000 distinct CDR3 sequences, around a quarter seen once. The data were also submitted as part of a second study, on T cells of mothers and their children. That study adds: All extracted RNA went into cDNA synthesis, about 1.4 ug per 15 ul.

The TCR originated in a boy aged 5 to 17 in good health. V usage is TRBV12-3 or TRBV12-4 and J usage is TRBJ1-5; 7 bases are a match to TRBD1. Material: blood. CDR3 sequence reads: CASSSGGYVQPQHF. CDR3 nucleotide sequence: TGTGCCAGCAGTTCAGGGGGGTATGTTCAGCCCCAGCATTTT.